Below are 15 T cell receptor beta chains sequenced from a single sample in a study of blood T cell repertoires in COVID-19. Clones were read by immunoSEQ multiplex PCR, and TCRdb kept only the in-frame ones, dropping some. In the table there are about 200,000 clones, over 80% of which are singletons. The specimen was peripheral blood. The source of these receptors is a man aged 40-49 years with acute or convalescent COVID-19.

The V gene is TRBV10-3, the J gene TRBJ1-5, with 7 bases lining up with TRBD1. The CDR3 contains 12 residues. V dropped 4 bases and J dropped 7; count of bases not matched to a gene: 1. Germline lookup yields CDR1 ENHRY and CDR2 SYGVKD. DNA of the CDR3: TGTGCCATCAGTGCAGGGGGGCAGCCCCAGCATTTT. This codes for CAISAGGQPQHF.

V gene TRBV30 combines with J gene TRBJ2-1, with TRBD2 matching over 9 bases. The V and J ends lost 0 bases and 8 bases, in that order; junction bases with no gene match: 8. The germline V gene encodes CDR1 GTSNPN and CDR2 SVGIG (reference sequence). This CDR3 comprises 15 residues. CDR3 DNA sequence: TGTGCCTGGAGTGTTGGTCTAGCGGGAAAGGATGAGCAGTTCTTC. Its translation: CAWSVGLAGKDEQFF. Filled out from reference TRBV30 and TRBJ2-1, the complete variable domain reads SQTIHQWPATLVQPVGSPLSLECTVEGTSNPNLYWYRQAAGRGLQLLFYSVGIGQISSEVPQNLSASRPQDRQFILSSKKLLLSDSGFYLCAWSVGLAGKDEQFFGPGTRLTVL.

This chain connects TRBV9 to TRBJ2-2; TRBD1 is a possible D gene (5 bases). Germline V lookup: CDR1 SGDLS, CDR2 YYNGEE. V was cut by 4 bases and J by 6 bases, with 28 bases left in between. This CDR3 contains 19 residues. The CDR3 bases are TGTGCCAGCAGCCCCCCCGAAGGGTCGCGAACCGAAGGGGCCGGGGAGCTGTTTTTT. Translating gives CASSPPEGSRTEGAGELFF.

CDR3 in DNA: TGTGCCAGCAGCCGAGGGACAGGGGGGAATCAGCCCCAGCATTTT. Translating it yields CASSRGTGGNQPQHF. The V and J genes are TRBV5-6 and TRBJ1-5; 11 bases map to TRBD1. Germline CDR1 and CDR2: SGHDT and YYEEEE. CDR3 size: 15 residues. Losses at the gene ends were 4 bases for V and 4 bases for J; bases not matched to a gene: 4.

CDR3 protein: CASSSLAPIALNNEQFF. Here the CDR3 DNA reads TGTGCCAGCAGCTCGCTAGCCCCGATAGCTTTGAACAATGAGCAGTTCTTC. The genes are TRBV11-2 and TRBJ2-1; a weak D match, TRBD2 (5 bases). The CDR3 has 17 amino acids. Per the germline V gene, CDR1 is SGHAT and CDR2 is FQNNGV. V was shortened by 4 bases and J by 5 bases, with 21 bases between the two germline ends.

V usage is TRBV7-6 and J usage is TRBJ1-5; no firm D call. V lost 5 bases to trimming and J lost 5 bases, with 13 bases between them. Germline CDR1 SGHVS, CDR2 FNYEAQ. The CDR3 totals 14 residues. CDR3 sequence: CASSPFGQDQPQHF. The CDR3 nucleotides read TGTGCCAGCAGCCCCTTTGGGCAGGATCAGCCCCAGCATTTT.

The chain has TRBV29-1 and TRBJ1-6, with TRBD1 matching over 7 bases. The CDR3 runs to 14 residues. The V segment lost 6 bases and the J segment 9 bases; nucleotides outside the gene matches: 11. Germline values: CDR1 SQVTM, CDR2 ANQGSEA. The CDR3 DNA follows: TGCAGCGTGATGACAGGCCCAGGGGGTTCACCCCTCCACTTT. Translating it yields CSVMTGPGGSPLHF.

V gene TRBV4-3 combines with J gene TRBJ1-2; TRBD1 agrees at 9 bases. This CDR3 is 15 amino acids long. The V segment lost 3 bases and the J segment 5 bases; nucleotides outside the gene matches: 7. Germline V CDR1 and CDR2: LGHNA, YSLEER. The CDR3 loop reads CASSHGPGTGYGYTF. The DNA for the CDR3 is TGCGCCAGCAGCCACGGGCCCGGGACAGGGTATGGCTACACCTTC.

The chain combines TRBV5-1 with TRBJ2-7; maybe TRBD1 (5 bases). This CDR3 is built from 14 residues. Germline V gene lookup returns CDR1 SGHRS and CDR2 YFSETQ. Trimming removed 7 bases from V and 0 bases from J, with 14 bases in between. The CDR3 reads CASQTAFRSYEQYF. CDR3 DNA: TGCGCCAGCCAGACAGCTTTCCGCTCCTACGAGCAGTACTTC.

The table lists this clone with a count of one. CDR3: CASSTKFNTEAFF. CDR3 nucleotide sequence: TGTGCCAGCAGTACAAAATTTAACACTGAAGCTTTCTTT. V gene TRBV27 combines with J gene TRBJ1-1; D not resolved. V shed 5 bases and J shed 2 bases, with 9 bases lying between them. The CDR3 spans 13 residues. Germline-derived CDR1 and CDR2 are MNHEY and SMNVEV (reference sequence).

This CDR3 is CASSFFGEDGYTF. The CDR3 bases are TGTGCCAGCAGCTTTTTTGGGGAGGACGGCTACACCTTC. The chain employs TRBV7-9 and TRBJ1-2; D call uncertain. V was trimmed by 3 bases and J by 8 bases, leaving 13 bases between them. CDR3 length: 13 amino acids. CDR1 is SEHNR, CDR2 FQNEAQ, per germline (reference sequence).

V usage is TRBV3-1 (or the pseudogene TRBV3-2) and J usage is TRBJ2-7; D might be TRBD2 (5 bases). The CDR3 is 16 amino acids. Trimming cost V 0 bases and J 0 bases, with 12 bases left between them. The V gene's germline CDR1 is LGHDT and CDR2 YNNKEL (reference sequence). This CDR3 is CASSQDLAGSSYEQYF. CDR3 in DNA: TGTGCCAGCAGCCAAGATCTTGCGGGTAGCTCCTACGAGCAGTACTTC.

This chain joins TRBV5-1 and TRBJ1-1; no clear D gene. Trimming cost V 0 bases and J 1 base, with 10 bases left between them. This CDR3 contains 15 residues. CDR1 SGHRS and CDR2 YFSETQ come from the germline V gene. CDR3: CASSLVGRENTEAFF. The CDR3 nucleotides read TGCGCCAGCAGCTTGGTCGGACGGGAGAACACTGAAGCTTTCTTT.

The chain combines TRBV5-1 with TRBJ1-5; 7 nucleotides align to TRBD1. Germline lookup yields CDR1 SGHRS and CDR2 YFSETQ. There are 14 residues in the CDR3. V lost 4 bases and J lost 7; bases outside the gene matches: 8. The CDR3 sequence is CASSTTGNGQPQHF. The CDR3 DNA reads as TGCGCCAGCAGCACGACAGGGAACGGCCAGCCCCAGCATTTT.

The chain uses TRBV30 and TRBJ2-2, with a tentative D call TRBD1 (6 bases). Trimming took 0 bases from V and 4 from J, leaving 18 bases between them. Germline assignment: CDR1 GTSNPN and CDR2 SVGIG (reference sequence). CDR3 length: 17 residues. The DNA for the CDR3 is TGTGCCTGGAGTGTACAAAGGACAGTGGGCGCCACCGGGGAGCTGTTTTTT. Encoded protein: CAWSVQRTVGATGELFF.